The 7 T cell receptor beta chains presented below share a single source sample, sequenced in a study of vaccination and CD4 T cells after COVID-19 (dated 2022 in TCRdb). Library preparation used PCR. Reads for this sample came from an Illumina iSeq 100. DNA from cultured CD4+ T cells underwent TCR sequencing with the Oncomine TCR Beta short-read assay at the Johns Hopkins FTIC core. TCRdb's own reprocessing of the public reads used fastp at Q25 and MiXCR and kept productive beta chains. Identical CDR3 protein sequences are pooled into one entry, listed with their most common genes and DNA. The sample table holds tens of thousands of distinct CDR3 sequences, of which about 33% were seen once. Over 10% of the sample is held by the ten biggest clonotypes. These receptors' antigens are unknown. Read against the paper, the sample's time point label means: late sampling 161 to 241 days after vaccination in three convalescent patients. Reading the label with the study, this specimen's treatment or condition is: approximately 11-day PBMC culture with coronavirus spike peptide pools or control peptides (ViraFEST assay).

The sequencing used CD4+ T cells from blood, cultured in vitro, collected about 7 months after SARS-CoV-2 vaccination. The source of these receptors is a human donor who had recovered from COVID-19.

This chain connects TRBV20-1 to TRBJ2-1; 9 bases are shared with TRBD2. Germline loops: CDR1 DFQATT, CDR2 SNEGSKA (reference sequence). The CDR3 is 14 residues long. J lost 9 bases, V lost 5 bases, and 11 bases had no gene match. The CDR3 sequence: CSALGGRAWGEQFF. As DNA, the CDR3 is TGCAGTGCTCTGGGCGGGAGGGCCTGGGGTGAGCAGTTCTTC.

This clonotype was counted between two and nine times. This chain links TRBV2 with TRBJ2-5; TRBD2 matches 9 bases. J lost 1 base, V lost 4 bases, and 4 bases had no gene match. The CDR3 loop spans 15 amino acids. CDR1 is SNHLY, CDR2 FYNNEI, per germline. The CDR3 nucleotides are TGTGCCAGCAGTGCAATTAGCGGGGGCCAAGAGACCCAGTACTTC. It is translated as CASSAISGGQETQYF.

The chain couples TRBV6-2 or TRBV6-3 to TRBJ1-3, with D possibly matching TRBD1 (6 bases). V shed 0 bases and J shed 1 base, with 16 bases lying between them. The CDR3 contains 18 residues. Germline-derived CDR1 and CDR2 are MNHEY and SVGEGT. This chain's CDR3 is CASSYSRRGQKSGNTIYF. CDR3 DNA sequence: TGTGCCAGCAGTTACTCTCGGAGAGGACAGAAATCTGGAAACACCATATATTTT.

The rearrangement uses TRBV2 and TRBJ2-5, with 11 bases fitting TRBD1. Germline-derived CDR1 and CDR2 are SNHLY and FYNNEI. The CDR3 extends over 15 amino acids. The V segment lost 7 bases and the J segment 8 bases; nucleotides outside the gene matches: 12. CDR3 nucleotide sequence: TGTGCCAGCACCGGACAGGGGGCGGGGGGGGATACCCAGTACTTC. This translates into CASTGQGAGGDTQYF.

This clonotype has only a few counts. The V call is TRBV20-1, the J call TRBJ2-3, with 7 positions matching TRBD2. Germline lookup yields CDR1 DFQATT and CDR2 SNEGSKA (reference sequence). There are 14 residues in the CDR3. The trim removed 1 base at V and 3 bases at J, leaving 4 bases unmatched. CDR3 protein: CSARGLAFTDTQYF. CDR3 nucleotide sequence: TGCAGTGCTAGAGGACTAGCTTTTACAGATACGCAGTATTTT.

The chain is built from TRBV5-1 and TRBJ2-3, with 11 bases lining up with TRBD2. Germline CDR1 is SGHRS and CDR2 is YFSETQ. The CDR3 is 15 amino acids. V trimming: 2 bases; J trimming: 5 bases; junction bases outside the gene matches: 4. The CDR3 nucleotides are TGCGCCAGCAGCTTTGTAGCGGGAGGGATAGATACGCAGTATTTT. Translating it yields CASSFVAGGIDTQYF.

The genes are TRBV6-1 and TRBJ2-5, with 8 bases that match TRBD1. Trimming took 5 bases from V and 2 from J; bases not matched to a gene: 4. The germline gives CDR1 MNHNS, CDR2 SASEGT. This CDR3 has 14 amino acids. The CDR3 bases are TGTGCCAGCAGTCTGCACAGGGGGCAAGAGACCCAGTACTTC. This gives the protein CASSLHRGQETQYF.